The 14 T cell receptor beta chains given below trace back to one sample, sequenced in a study of CD8+ T cells in alopecia areata. Treatment defined: oral pan-JAK inhibitor, 5-10 mg twice daily. RNA extraction was followed by reverse transcription into cDNA, which acted as the sequencing template. Clones were read by immunoSEQ multiplex PCR, and TCRdb kept only the in-frame ones, dropping some. The table has approximately 150,000 clones, less than 70% seen once; the top ten hold 12% to 15%. Material: CD4+ T cells sorted from blood, obtained at week 24, from a patient treated with tofacitinib. The receptors were gathered from a human donor with alopecia areata.

The V gene is TRBV6-5, the J gene TRBJ1-2; the D is unclear. CDR3 length: 15 residues. Germline V gene sequence: CDR1 MNHEY, CDR2 SVGAGI. The V and J ends lost 0 bases and 4 bases respectively, with 12 bases between them. The CDR3 DNA sequence: TGTGCCAGCAGTTACTCGAATCGGCCTGGCTATGGCTACACCTTC. Amino acid sequence: CASSYSNRPGYGYTF.

This clone was detected only once. The chain recombines TRBV10-3 with TRBJ2-1, with D perhaps TRBD1 or TRBD2 (5 bases each). CDR3 length: 11 amino acids. With 7 bases removed from V and 8 bases from J, the gap between germline ends came to 9 bases. Germline values: CDR1 ENHRY, CDR2 SYGVKD. The CDR3 protein is CAITGGDEQFF. CDR3 sequence (DNA): TGTGCCATCACTGGGGGAGATGAGCAGTTCTTC.

CDR3 protein: CASSWPYGGSSTDTQYF. For the CDR3, the DNA is TGTGCCAGCAGCTGGCCATACGGGGGAAGTAGCACAGATACGCAGTATTTT. The V call is TRBV5-4, the J call TRBJ2-3, with D tentatively TRBD2 (6 bases). The CDR3 is 17 amino acids. CDR1 is SGHNT and CDR2 is YYREEE in the germline V gene (reference sequence). V lost 3 bases and J lost 0, with 17 bases in between.

The gene calls are TRBV4-1 and TRBJ1-2, with D perhaps matching TRBD1 (6 bases). This CDR3 is built from 16 residues. V lost 3 bases to trimming and J lost 8 bases, with 22 bases between them. Germline V gene data show CDR1 as MGHRA and CDR2 as YSYEKL. CDR3 protein: CASSQLTGQPNRGYTF. The CDR3, as DNA: TGCGCCAGCAGCCAGCTAACAGGGCAACCGAACAGGGGCTACACCTTC.

This chain uses TRBV30 with TRBJ1-2; 9 bases fit TRBD1. Germline-derived CDR1 and CDR2 are GTSNPN and SVGIG (reference sequence). V was clipped by 3 bases and J by 5 bases; unmatched bases: 13. The CDR3 totals 16 residues. The CDR3 DNA reads as TGTGCCTGGAGGGATAACAGGGGGCTAACGGGTTATGGCTACACCTTC. Its translation: CAWRDNRGLTGYGYTF.

This chain links TRBV2 with TRBJ2-1; D not certain. This CDR3 region has 13 residues. The germline V and J ends were trimmed by 4 bases and 6 bases, with 10 bases remaining between them. Germline loops: CDR1 SNHLY, CDR2 FYNNEI. Here the CDR3 DNA reads TGTGCCAGCAGTGGTATAGGGATCAATGAGCAGTTCTTC. Residues: CASSGIGINEQFF.

CDR3 region: CASRIGAVTLHF. The CDR3, as DNA: TGTGCCAGCAGGATCGGGGCGGTCACCCTCCACTTT. The chain has TRBV2 and TRBJ1-6; a weak D match, TRBD1 (5 bases). The germline CDR1 and CDR2 sequences are SNHLY and FYNNEI. The germline V and J ends were trimmed by 6 bases and 14 bases, with 14 bases remaining between them. CDR3 length: 12 amino acids. The variable domain in full, with the rest retrieved from reference TRBV2 and TRBJ1-6, is EPEVTQTPSHQVTQMGQEVILRCVPISNHLYFYWYRQILGQKVEFLVSFYNNEISEKSEIFDDQFSVERPDGSNFTLKIRSTKLEDSAMYFCASRIGAVTLHFGNGTRLTVT.

The chain combines TRBV18 with TRBJ2-3; D unresolved. Germline values: CDR1 KGHSH, CDR2 LQKENI. The CDR3 runs to 12 residues. V lost 6 bases and J 4 bases, leaving 8 bases between the germline ends. The CDR3 nucleotides are TGTGCCAGCTCGGCGTCCCCAGATACGCAGTATTTT. Encoded protein: CASSASPDTQYF. The entire variable domain, with the rest obtained from reference TRBV18 and TRBJ2-3, is as follows: NAGVMQNPRHLVRRRGQEARLRCSPMKGHSHVYWYRQLPEEGLKFMVYLQKENIIDESGMPKERFSAEFPKEGPSILRIQQVVRGDSAAYFCASSASPDTQYFGPGTRLTVL.

The V call is TRBV29-1, the J call TRBJ2-2, with 12 bases identical to TRBD1. Germline CDR1 is SQVTM and CDR2 is ANQGSEA. The CDR3 length is 16 residues. Unmatched junction bases numbered 11, after V lost 6 bases and J lost 6 bases. This chain's CDR3 is CSVGSGTGGMAGELFF. CDR3 in DNA: TGCAGCGTCGGTTCCGGGACAGGGGGCATGGCCGGGGAGCTGTTTTTT.

This rearrangement joins TRBV9 to TRBJ1-2; TRBD1 might be the D (6 bases). The CDR3 is made up of 15 amino acids. Germline V lookup: CDR1 SGDLS, CDR2 YYNGEE. Trimming took 0 bases from V and 2 from J, leaving 11 bases between them. CDR3 coding DNA: TGTGCCAGCAGCGTAGACCCGGGACAAAACTATGGCTACACCTTC. The encoded protein is CASSVDPGQNYGYTF.

This rearrangement joins TRBV2 to TRBJ1-6; 10 bases map to TRBD1. From germline, CDR1 is SNHLY and CDR2 FYNNEI. V lost 6 bases, J lost 1 base, and 0 bases stayed unmatched. The CDR3 covers 15 residues. CDR3 DNA sequence: TGTGCCAGCAGGGGACAGGGGTCCTATAATTCACCCCTCCACTTT. Protein: CASRGQGSYNSPLHF. Using reference TRBV2 and TRBJ1-6 for the parts outside the CDR3, the full variable domain is EPEVTQTPSHQVTQMGQEVILRCVPISNHLYFYWYRQILGQKVEFLVSFYNNEISEKSEIFDDQFSVERPDGSNFTLKIRSTKLEDSAMYFCASRGQGSYNSPLHFGNGTRLTVT.

This clone appeared a single time. CDR3 sequence: CASSLSNEQFF. In DNA form, the CDR3 reads TGCGCCAGCAGCTTATCGAATGAGCAGTTCTTC. The chain has TRBV5-1 and TRBJ2-1; no definite D call. Trimming cost V 2 bases and J 7 bases, with 4 bases left between them. Germline CDR1 reads SGHRS; CDR2 reads YFSETQ. CDR3 size: 11 residues.

In its sample, this clone was seen a few times. This CDR3 is also generated by other DNA sequences in the sample. The chain is built from TRBV5-1 and TRBJ2-2; D is ambiguous. Germline loops: CDR1 SGHRS, CDR2 YFSETQ. This CDR3 is built from 13 residues. Trimming cost V 0 bases and J 9 bases, with 9 bases left between them. The CDR3 DNA follows: TGCGCCAGCAGCTTGGGGCCCGACCGGGAGCTGTTTTTT. This translates into CASSLGPDRELFF. Supplemented by reference TRBV5-1 and TRBJ2-2, the full variable domain reads KAGVTQTPRYLIKTRGQQVTLSCSPISGHRSVSWYQQTPGQGLQFLFEYFSETQRNKGNFPGRFSGRQFSNSRSEMNVSTLELGDSALYLCASSLGPDRELFFGEGSRLTVL.

The CDR3: CASSEGLAGEGQFF. The CDR3 DNA is TGTGCCAGCAGTGAAGGTCTGGCGGGGGAAGGGCAGTTCTTC. The J gene is TRBJ2-1, the V gene TRBV25-1; TRBD2 agrees at 7 bases. Trimming cost V 2 bases and J 12 bases; bases outside gene matches: 10. This CDR3 is 14 amino acids long. Germline V gene lookup returns CDR1 MGHDK and CDR2 SYGVNS.